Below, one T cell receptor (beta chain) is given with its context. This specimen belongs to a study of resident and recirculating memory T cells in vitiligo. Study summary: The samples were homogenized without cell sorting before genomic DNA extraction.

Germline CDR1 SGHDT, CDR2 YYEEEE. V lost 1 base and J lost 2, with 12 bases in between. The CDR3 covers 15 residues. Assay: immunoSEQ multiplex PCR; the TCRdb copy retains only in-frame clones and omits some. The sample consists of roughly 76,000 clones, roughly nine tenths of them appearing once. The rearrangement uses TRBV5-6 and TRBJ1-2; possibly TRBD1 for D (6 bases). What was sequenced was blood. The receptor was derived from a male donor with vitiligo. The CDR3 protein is CASSLPDRINYGYTF. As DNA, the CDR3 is TGTGCCAGCAGCTTGCCGGACAGAATAAACTATGGCTACACCTTC.